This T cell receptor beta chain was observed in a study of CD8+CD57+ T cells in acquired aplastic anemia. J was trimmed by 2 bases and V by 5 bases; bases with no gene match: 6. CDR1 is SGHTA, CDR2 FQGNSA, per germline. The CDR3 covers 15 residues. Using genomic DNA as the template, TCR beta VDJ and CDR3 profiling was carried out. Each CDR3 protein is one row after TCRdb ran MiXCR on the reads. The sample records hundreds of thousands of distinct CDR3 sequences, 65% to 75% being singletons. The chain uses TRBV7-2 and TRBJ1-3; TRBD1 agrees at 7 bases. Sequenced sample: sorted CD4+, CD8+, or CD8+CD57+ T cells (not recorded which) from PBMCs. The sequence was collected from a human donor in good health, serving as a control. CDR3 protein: CASSPHDRAGNTIYF. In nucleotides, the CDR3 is TGTGCCAGCAGCCCGCACGACAGGGCTGGAAACACCATATATTTT. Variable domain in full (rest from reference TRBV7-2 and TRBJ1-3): GAGVSQSPSNKVTEKGKDVELRCDPISGHTALYWYRQSLGQGLEFLIYFQGNSAPDKSGLPSDRFSAERTGGSVSTLTIQRTQQEDSAVYLCASSPHDRAGNTIYFGEGSWLTVV.